Listed here are 17 T cell receptor beta chains from one sample, sequenced in a study of blood T cells in healthy people across ages. For the second PCR, which ran for about 7 to 12 cycles, a sample-barcoded 5' primer and a J-beta primer mix were used. TCRdb itself ran the 5' RACE reads through MiXCR, one entry per CDR3 protein. The sample holds approximately 700,000 distinct CDR3 sequences; less than 40% are singletons and the top ten take less than 20%. Sequenced input: blood. The source is a woman aged 80 or over in good health.

This clonotype was seen ten or more times. V gene TRBV25-1 combines with J gene TRBJ2-1; 8 bases are a match to TRBD2. The length of the CDR3 is 14 residues. In germline, CDR1 is MGHDK, CDR2 SYGVNS. The ends lost 7 bases at V and 2 bases at J; junction bases unmatched: 4. The CDR3: CASIPAGAYNEQFF. DNA for the CDR3: TGTGCCAGCATCCCAGCGGGGGCCTACAATGAGCAGTTCTTC.

This clonotype was detected ten times or more. The chain is built from TRBV7-2 and TRBJ1-2, with D uncertain. Per the germline V gene, CDR1 is SGHTA and CDR2 is FQGNSA. This CDR3 region has 14 residues. Trimming shortened V by 4 bases and J by 8 bases, and 17 bases separated the two germline ends. Here the CDR3 DNA reads TGTGCCAGCAGCTCCCCGGGCCTGCCCCTAGGCTACACCTTC. This encodes CASSSPGLPLGYTF.

In its sample, this clonotype was seen many times. The chain carries TRBV20-1 and TRBJ2-1; TRBD1 might be the D (6 bases). CDR1 is DFQATT and CDR2 is SNEGSKA in the germline V gene (reference sequence). The length of the CDR3 is 17 residues. V lost 1 base, J lost 9 bases, and 25 bases lay in between. In DNA form, the CDR3 reads TGCAGTGCTAGAGGGCCCGGCGACAGGTACCAGGTCAGTGAGCAGTTCTTC. Translation gives CSARGPGDRYQVSEQFF.

This clonotype was counted many times. The rearrangement links TRBV5-1 to TRBJ2-3, with D perhaps matching TRBD1 (5 bases). V lost 0 bases and J 4 bases, leaving 12 bases between the germline ends. Germline CDR1 SGHRS, CDR2 YFSETQ. The CDR3 is made up of 15 amino acids. The CDR3 sequence: CASSLGTLVSDTQYF. The DNA for the CDR3 is TGCGCCAGCAGCTTGGGGACATTAGTCTCAGATACGCAGTATTTT.

The rearrangement links TRBV11-2 to TRBJ1-5; D may be TRBD1 (5 bases). The CDR3 covers 16 residues. In germline, CDR1 is SGHAT, CDR2 FQNNGV. The V and J ends lost 2 bases and 7 bases respectively, with 18 bases between them. The CDR3 loop reads CASSLRGPEYGQPQHF. For the CDR3, the DNA is TGTGCCAGCAGCTTAAGGGGACCGGAATATGGACAGCCCCAGCATTTT.

CDR3 sequence reads: CASNPGDRGPRDYGYTF. The CDR3 coding sequence is TGTGCCAGCAATCCCGGGGACAGGGGGCCGCGGGACTATGGCTACACCTTC. The J gene is TRBJ1-2, the V gene TRBV2; 12 nucleotides agree with TRBD1. This CDR3 region has 17 residues. V was pared by 7 bases and J by 3 bases, with 12 bases of the junction left unmatched. Germline V lookup: CDR1 SNHLY, CDR2 FYNNEI.

The DNA of the CDR3 is TGCAGTGCTAGCACCGGGACAGGAAACACCGGGGAGCTGTTTTTT. This codes for CSASTGTGNTGELFF. The J gene is TRBJ2-2, the V gene TRBV20-1; TRBD1 aligns across 8 bases. The J segment lost 2 bases and the V segment lost 3 bases, leaving 5 bases of the junction unmatched. Germline values: CDR1 DFQATT, CDR2 SNEGSKA (reference sequence). The CDR3 is 15 residues long.

In this sample, this clonotype turned up many times. The chain links TRBV10-3 to TRBJ2-5, with a weak D call TRBD2 (5 bases). The CDR3 covers 13 residues. The germline CDR1 and CDR2 sequences are ENHRY and SYGVKD. Trimming shortened V by 6 bases and J by 2 bases, and 10 bases separated the two germline ends. CDR3: CAIRYGEQETQYF. CDR3 in DNA: TGTGCCATCAGGTACGGGGAACAAGAGACCCAGTACTTC.

This clonotype was picked up many times. The rearrangement links TRBV6-2 or TRBV6-3 to TRBJ1-1; D gene unclear. CDR3 length equals 16 residues. The ends were cut back, 0 bases at V and 6 bases at J, with 17 bases in the middle. Germline assignment: CDR1 MNHEY and CDR2 SVGEGT. CDR3 nucleotide sequence: TGTGCCAGCAGTTACTCGACATCAAATTCAAAGCCTGAAGCTTTCTTT. Translated: CASSYSTSNSKPEAFF.

This clonotype was seen many times. The chain recombines TRBV20-1 with TRBJ2-3; 8 bases fit TRBD2. The CDR3 spans 14 residues. The trim removed 6 bases at V and 0 bases at J, leaving 5 bases unmatched. The germline CDR1 and CDR2 sequences are DFQATT and SNEGSKA (reference sequence). The CDR3 coding sequence is TGCAGTGCCCCGGGGGGGCCCAGCACAGATACGCAGTATTTT. Protein: CSAPGGPSTDTQYF.

This clonotype was seen just once. With a much larger clone just one base away, this may be a read error. This chain uses TRBV27 with TRBJ2-7; 9 bases fit TRBD2. J was trimmed by 7 bases and V by 4 bases; bases with no gene match: 11. The germline gives CDR1 MNHEY, CDR2 SMNVEV (reference sequence). This CDR3 is 15 amino acids long. DNA of the CDR3: TGTGCCAGCAGTTCCGTGGCTAGCGGGGAGGGGGAGCAGTACTTC. Its protein product is CASSSVASGEGEQYF.

This clonotype was found many times. The chain is built from TRBV11-1 and TRBJ2-5; D might be TRBD2 (6 bases). CDR1 and CDR2 (germline): SGHAT, FQDESV (reference sequence). Trimming removed 1 base from V and 5 bases from J, with 11 bases in between. This CDR3 is built from 14 residues. The CDR3: CASSLEGGWETQYF. As DNA, the CDR3 is TGTGCCAGCAGCTTAGAAGGAGGGTGGGAGACCCAGTACTTC.

This clonotype was counted ten times or more. V and J are TRBV20-1 and TRBJ2-1; no firm D call. V was cut by 6 bases and J by 0 bases, with 15 bases left in between. This CDR3 is 15 amino acids long. The V gene's germline CDR1 is DFQATT and CDR2 SNEGSKA (reference sequence). CDR3 residues: CSAARLASSYNEQFF. The DNA of the CDR3 is TGCAGTGCGGCACGTTTAGCTAGCTCCTACAATGAGCAGTTCTTC.

The CDR3 DNA reads as TGTGCCAGCTCACCTGGACAGGGGATCCTCGAGCAGTACTTC. Its translation: CASSPGQGILEQYF. The chain links TRBV18 to TRBJ2-7; 9 positions agree with TRBD1. CDR3 length: 14 residues. Trimming removed 3 bases from V and 6 bases from J; junction bases left unmatched: 6. Germline V gives CDR1 KGHSH, CDR2 LQKENI.

This clonotype was counted only a few times. A much larger clone lies one base from this, so it may be a read error. The V gene is TRBV10-3, the J gene TRBJ1-5, with D possibly TRBD1 on 5 matching bases. Looked up from germline, CDR1 is ENHRY and CDR2 is SYGVKD. The CDR3 totals 13 residues. V was cut by 10 bases and J by 0 bases, with 10 bases left in between. The CDR3 DNA reads TGTGCCACCGTGACAGATAGCAATCAGCCCCAGCATTTT. Its protein product is CATVTDSNQPQHF.

This rearrangement joins TRBV4-1 to TRBJ1-1; D is ambiguous. Trimming left V 5 bases short and J 5 bases short, with 18 bases between. Germline V gives CDR1 MGHRA, CDR2 YSYEKL. CDR3 length: 15 amino acids. CDR3 coding DNA: TGCGCCAGCAGCGGAGACGGCCCCCAGTGGACTGAAGCTTTCTTT. It codes for CASSGDGPQWTEAFF.

Ten or more counts support this clonotype. The CDR3 region has the DNA TGTGCCAGCAGCGCAATCGGGACAGGGATCTATGGCTACACCTTC. It specifies CASSAIGTGIYGYTF. The J gene is TRBJ1-2, the V gene TRBV7-2, with 9 positions matching TRBD1. The CDR3 extends over 15 amino acids. J lost 4 bases, V lost 5 bases, and 8 bases had no gene match. The V gene's germline CDR1 is SGHTA and CDR2 FQGNSA.